This T cell receptor beta chain stems from a study of T cells in localized non-small cell lung cancer (dated by TCRdb to about 2020). Some background on the complete study: Comparing tumors with uninvolved tumor-adjacent lungs, the study looked at the T cell repertoires of a few hundred patients with early-stage NSCLC. NSCLC patients had a mean age of approximately 66 years, and fewer than 150 were male and about 98 female. All 250 or so NSCLC patients in the cohort were treatment-naive and had localized lung tumors that were resected. The research as a whole found: Longer overall survival was associated with higher blood T cell density, whereas shorter survival was associated with higher adjacent-lung clonality. A median of approximately 53 of the top 100 tumor clones turned up in the paired uninvolved adjacent lung, and some 27 of those clones also ranked among the top 100 of that same adjacent lung. Because the study design was exploratory, TCR variables were selected using unadjusted p-values without false-discovery rate correction. Because multi-region sequencing of the tumors was not done, intratumor heterogeneity could not be ruled out. The highest T cell clonality was observed in uninvolved tumor-adjacent lung, where clonality exceeded that of tumor, suggesting that antigenic responses were more focused in uninvolved tumor-adjacent lung.

Taken from the germline V gene, the CDR1 and CDR2 loops are MDHEN and SYDVKM. Trimming at the junction amounts to 6 bases on V and 0 bases on J, and the germline ends lie 6 bases apart. Counted from cysteine to phenylalanine, this CDR3 has 14 amino acids. Kept here is only the CDR3 DNA, which spans 42 bases and is read in frame from base 1. About this clone: Which antigen it targets is not known. Per-base qualities were not stored, and no clone one base away is much larger.

At diagnosis, tumor, uninvolved tumor-adjacent lung and peripheral blood were collected and then preserved as a mix of FFPE and fresh-frozen material. For TCR repertoire profiling, blood samples were analyzed as peripheral blood mononuclear cells. The immunoSEQ Assay was used to sequence TCR beta CDR3 regions from DNA. The authors' pipeline ran thus. To compute T cell density, TCR beta template counts were normalized to usable DNA, which was estimated by amplifying housekeeping genes. Richness was estimated using the preseqR package, with extrapolation to 400,000 templates for PBMC samples and to 120,000 templates for tissue samples. Clonality was defined as one minus Pielou's evenness. To identify tissue-enriched TCRs, differential abundance testing was run on productive amino-acid clonotypes with a minimum total count of 5 and an alpha of 0.1. The Jaccard Index and the Morisita Overlap Index were used to measure how much the repertoires overlapped between compartments. TCR beta CDR3s were clustered by GLIPH together with public tetramer-defined viral CDR3s, and at least three viral sequences plus V-gene enrichment were required for viral motifs. The table comes from immuneACCESS by way of TCRdb, which keeps in-frame sequences with V and J called. Part of the clones is missing from these tables; in studies checked, under half for an unresolved V gene and the rest for unknown reasons. V and J calls and clone size follow that table, whereas D and trimming were derived from the DNA. For this sample there are around 43,000 clones; roughly 86% appear just once. The ten largest clones add up to 3.5% of the sample.

This specimen was peripheral blood, taken before any cancer treatment. The chain uses TRBV28 and TRBJ1-6; the D gene remains uncertain. This TCR was sampled from a man aged 18 to 50 with stage I lung adenocarcinoma. The DNA sequence is as follows: TGTGCCAGCAGGCTGAGCTCCTATAATTCACCCCTCCACTTT. Protein translation: CASRLSSYNSPLHF. Full variable domain (CDR3 extended with the reference TRBV28 and TRBJ1-6 proteins): DVKVTQSSRYLVKRTGEKVFLECVQDMDHENMFWYRQDPGLGLRLIYFSYDVKMKEKGDIPEGYSVSREKKERFSLILESASTNQTSMYLCASRLSSYNSPLHFGNGTRLTVT.